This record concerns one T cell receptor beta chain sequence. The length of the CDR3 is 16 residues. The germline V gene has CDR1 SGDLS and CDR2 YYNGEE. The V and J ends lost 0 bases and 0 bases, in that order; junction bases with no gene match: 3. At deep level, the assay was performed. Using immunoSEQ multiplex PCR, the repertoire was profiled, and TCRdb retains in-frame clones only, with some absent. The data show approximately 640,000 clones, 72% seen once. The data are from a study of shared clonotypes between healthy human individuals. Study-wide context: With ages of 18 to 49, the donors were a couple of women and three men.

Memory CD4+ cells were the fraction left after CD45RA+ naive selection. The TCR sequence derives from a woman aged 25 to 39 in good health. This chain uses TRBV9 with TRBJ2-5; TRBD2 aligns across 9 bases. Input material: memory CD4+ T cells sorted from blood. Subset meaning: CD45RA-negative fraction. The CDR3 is CASSVALAGNQETQYF. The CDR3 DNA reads TGTGCCAGCAGCGTAGCGCTAGCGGGGAACCAAGAGACCCAGTACTTC.